This record concerns one T cell receptor beta chain sequence. These data originate in a study of blood T cell repertoires in COVID-19. For the study at large: The analysed material was cDNA or gDNA that came from T cells, B-cell-depleted T cells, or PBMCs.

Data came from immunoSEQ multiplex PCR; TCRdb stores just in-frame clones and leaves some out. This sample has under 150,000 clones, with over 60% found just once. Germline CDR1 is LGHNA and CDR2 is YNFKEQ. V lost 1 base and J lost 0, with 24 bases in between. The CDR3 runs 20 residues. The chain is built from TRBV4-2 and TRBJ1-2; possible D gene TRBD1, 5 bases. This clonotype originated in a woman aged 80 or older with acute or convalescent COVID-19. The sequenced sample consisted of peripheral blood. The CDR3, as DNA: TGTGCCAGCAGCCAAGTCGGGCAGGGTAATCTCCTGTTAGCTAACTATGGCTACACCTTC. This encodes CASSQVGQGNLLLANYGYTF.